The 19 T cell receptor beta chains listed next were all sequenced from one sample in a study of human T cells and chemical hapten exposure. TCRdb re-called the RACE reads through MiXCR, storing one row per CDR3 protein. The sample has approximately 370,000 distinct CDR3 sequences, 4.5% to 7% seen once; the top ten hold approximately 8.2%. Documented time point: pre-sensitization, week 0. Treatment specified: therapeutic diphenylcyclopropenone sensitization with weekly scalp DPC. Sample: whole blood, taken in connection with sensitization to the hapten diphenylcyclopropenone (DPC). The receptors shown here come from a woman aged 18-30 years with alopecia areata. Some clones in this sample may be carry-over from other donors' samples.

The genes are TRBV27 and TRBJ2-5; TRBD1 aligns across 8 bases. Germline V gene sequence: CDR1 MNHEY, CDR2 SMNVEV (reference sequence). V gave up 4 bases and J gave up 5 bases; unmatched junction bases: 3. This CDR3 has 13 residues. CDR3 DNA sequence: TGTGCCAGCAGTTCTCAGGGGGCCGAGACCCAGTACTTC. This sequence encodes CASSSQGAETQYF.

The gene calls are TRBV20-1 and TRBJ1-4; no clear D. V lost 5 bases and J lost 0, with 10 bases in between. CDR3 length equals 14 residues. The germline V gene encodes CDR1 DFQATT and CDR2 SNEGSKA (reference sequence). The CDR3 DNA reads as TGCAGTGCTGGAGCACGGGCAACTAATGAAAAACTGTTTTTT. Encoded protein: CSAGARATNEKLFF.

The chain combines TRBV7-6 with TRBJ1-1; D possibly corresponds to TRBD1 (5 bases). V lost 4 bases and J lost 6, with 15 bases in between. The CDR3 length is 14 residues. Per germline, CDR1 SGHVS and CDR2 FNYEAQ. This CDR3 reads CASSSPGGRAEAFF. In DNA, the CDR3 is TGTGCCAGCAGCTCTCCGGGGGGAAGGGCTGAAGCTTTCTTT.

This clonotype was seen many times. The genes are TRBV7-3 and TRBJ2-3, with 9 bases lining up with TRBD2. The germline gives CDR1 SGHTA, CDR2 FQGTGA. CDR3 length: 14 amino acids. The V gene end was trimmed by 6 bases and the J gene end by 4 bases; junction bases not matched to a gene: 5. For the CDR3, the DNA is TGTGCCAGCAGTAGTAGCGGGGGAGCAGATACGCAGTATTTT. This translates into CASSSSGGADTQYF.

This clonotype was picked up many times. This chain links TRBV11-3 with TRBJ2-3; 8 bases map to TRBD2. Trimming cost V 3 bases and J 3 bases; bases outside gene matches: 2. Per germline, CDR1 SGHNT and CDR2 YENEEA. The CDR3 is 14 residues long. Written as DNA, the CDR3 is TGTGCCAGCAGCTTGGGACTAGAAACAGATACGCAGTATTTT. Protein sequence: CASSLGLETDTQYF. Full variable domain (remainder filled in from reference TRBV11-3 and TRBJ2-3): EAGVVQSPRYKIIEKKQPVAFWCNPISGHNTLYWYLQNLGQGPELLIRYENEEAVDDSQLPKDRFSAERLKGVDSTLKIQPAELGDSAVYLCASSLGLETDTQYFGPGTRLTVL.

In this sample, this clonotype turned up many times. V is TRBV3-1 and J is TRBJ1-1; TRBD1 might be the D (5 bases). V was trimmed by 1 base and J by 0 bases, leaving 12 bases between them. The CDR3 is 16 residues long. The germline gives CDR1 LGHDT, CDR2 YNNKEL (reference sequence). The CDR3 region is CASSQVSLGLNTEAFF. As DNA, the CDR3 is TGTGCCAGCAGCCAAGTAAGTCTGGGGCTGAACACTGAAGCTTTCTTT.

The CDR3 bases are TGTGCCAGCAGCGACAGGGCTGAAGACACCATATATTTT. Protein: CASSDRAEDTIYF. The rearrangement joins TRBV4-2 to TRBJ1-3; 7 bases line up with TRBD1. CDR1 is LGHNA, CDR2 YNFKEQ, per germline. V dropped 5 bases and J dropped 8; count of bases not matched to a gene: 6. The CDR3 length is 13 residues.

CDR3 sequence (DNA): TGTGCCAGCAGCATAGGGGATGGACCTTACGAGCAGTACTTC. Translation: CASSIGDGPYEQYF. The chain couples TRBV9 to TRBJ2-7, with a tentative D call TRBD1 (5 bases). The CDR3 length is 14 residues. Germline V gene sequence: CDR1 SGDLS, CDR2 YYNGEE. V was shortened by 4 bases and J by 4 bases, with 15 bases between the two germline ends.

This clonotype was seen a handful of times. V and J are TRBV5-1 and TRBJ1-1, with 11 positions matching TRBD1. V lost 1 base, J lost 3 bases, and 8 bases stayed unmatched. This CDR3 comprises 17 residues. Germline values: CDR1 SGHRS, CDR2 YFSETQ. Here the CDR3 DNA reads TGCGCCAGCAGCTTGACGGGACAGGGGGTTGCGGACACTGAAGCTTTCTTT. It yields the protein CASSLTGQGVADTEAFF. Supplemented by reference TRBV5-1 and TRBJ1-1, the full variable domain reads KAGVTQTPRYLIKTRGQQVTLSCSPISGHRSVSWYQQTPGQGLQFLFEYFSETQRNKGNFPGRFSGRQFSNSRSEMNVSTLELGDSALYLCASSLTGQGVADTEAFFGQGTRLTVV.

The rearrangement joins TRBV6-1 to TRBJ1-5, with D hard to call. CDR1 is MNHNS, CDR2 SASEGT, per germline. CDR3 length: 17 residues. V was trimmed by 2 bases and J by 0 bases, leaving 14 bases between them. The CDR3 coding sequence is TGTGCCAGCAGTGAACTCGTGGCAGGATATAGCAATCAGCCCCAGCATTTT. Residues: CASSELVAGYSNQPQHF.

This clonotype was picked up a small number of times. The rearrangement joins TRBV12-3 or TRBV12-4 to TRBJ1-6; D is perhaps TRBD1 (6 bases). This CDR3 is 15 amino acids long. Trimming removed 6 bases at V and 4 bases at J, with 13 bases between. The CDR3 DNA reads as TGTGCCAGCAGCCCGGACAGCCGTTATAATTCACCCCTCCACTTT. Translation: CASSPDSRYNSPLHF.

The V and J genes are TRBV2 and TRBJ2-1; 12 bases fit TRBD2. J lost 5 bases, V lost 4 bases, and 24 bases had no gene match. Per germline, CDR1 SNHLY and CDR2 FYNNEI. This CDR3 comprises 22 residues. For the CDR3, the DNA is TGTGCCAGCAGTGTCACGACTTGGCCTAGCGGGGGGGCACTTAATTCAAACAATGAGCAGTTCTTC. Amino acid sequence: CASSVTTWPSGGALNSNNEQFF.

This clonotype was seen ten or more times. J is TRBJ1-5 and V is TRBV7-8; 10 bases align to TRBD1. Germline loops: CDR1 SGHVS, CDR2 FQNEAQ. The CDR3 is made up of 15 amino acids. Germline trimming cut 4 bases from V and 5 bases from J; bases unmatched to any gene: 5. The CDR3 DNA reads as TGTGCCAGCAGCTCCGTTGGGACAGGGGATCAGCCCCAGCATTTT. Translating gives CASSSVGTGDQPQHF. The full variable domain, completed using reference TRBV7-8 and TRBJ1-5, is GAGVSQSPRYKVAKRGQDVALRCDPISGHVSLFWYQQALGQGPEFLTYFQNEAQLDKSGLPSDRFFAERPEGSVSTLKIQRTQQEDSAVYLCASSSVGTGDQPQHFGDGTRLSIL.

This clonotype showed up just a few times. This chain joins TRBV6-5 and TRBJ2-5; TRBD1 matches at 7 bases. V dropped 0 bases and J dropped 1; count of bases not matched to a gene: 2. CDR1 MNHEY and CDR2 SVGAGI come from the germline V gene. The CDR3 is 15 residues long. The CDR3 DNA follows: TGTGCCAGCAGTTACTCACAGGGGTTCCAAGAGACCCAGTACTTC. Translation gives CASSYSQGFQETQYF.

This clonotype was found many times. This chain links TRBV13 with TRBJ2-3; TRBD1 is a possible D gene (5 bases). V was clipped by 2 bases and J by 1 base, with 10 bases between them. This CDR3 is 15 amino acids long. Germline V gives CDR1 PRHDT, CDR2 FYEKMQ (reference sequence). CDR3 in amino acids: CASSLRGTGTDTQYF. The DNA for the CDR3 is TGTGCCAGCAGCTTAAGGGGCACTGGCACAGATACGCAGTATTTT.

This clonotype was seen ten or more times. The chain links TRBV7-2 to TRBJ2-5; D unclear. This CDR3 is 14 amino acids long. CDR1 is SGHTA, CDR2 FQGNSA, per germline. V was trimmed by 0 bases and J by 4 bases, leaving 9 bases between them. The CDR3 coding sequence is TGTGCCAGCAGCTTAGCAGGGCTGCGAGAGACCCAGTACTTC. Protein product: CASSLAGLRETQYF.

This clonotype was counted many times. The chain links TRBV12-3 or TRBV12-4 to TRBJ2-6; D remains ambiguous. This CDR3 spans 14 amino acids. Trimming left V 4 bases short and J 1 base short, with 5 bases between. This CDR3 is CASSSKSGANVLTF. CDR3 DNA sequence: TGTGCCAGCAGTTCCAAATCTGGGGCCAACGTCCTGACTTTC.

The V call is TRBV7-2, the J call TRBJ1-5, with D possibly TRBD1 on 6 matching bases. Trimming took 5 bases from V and 4 from J, leaving 18 bases between them. Germline lookup yields CDR1 SGHTA and CDR2 FQGNSA. The CDR3 extends over 16 amino acids. Here the CDR3 reads CASSLSPRGANQPQHF. The CDR3, as DNA: TGTGCCAGCAGCCTTTCACCCAGGGGAGCAAATCAGCCCCAGCATTTT.

This clonotype has a handful of counts. The chain combines TRBV27 with TRBJ1-2; TRBD1 agrees at 8 bases. Germline values: CDR1 MNHEY, CDR2 SMNVEV (reference sequence). The length of the CDR3 is 14 residues. The V and J ends lost 3 bases and 1 base, in that order; junction bases with no gene match: 1. The CDR3 loop reads CASSLDRDNYGYTF. CDR3 nucleotide sequence: TGTGCCAGCAGTTTGGACAGGGATAACTATGGCTACACCTTC.